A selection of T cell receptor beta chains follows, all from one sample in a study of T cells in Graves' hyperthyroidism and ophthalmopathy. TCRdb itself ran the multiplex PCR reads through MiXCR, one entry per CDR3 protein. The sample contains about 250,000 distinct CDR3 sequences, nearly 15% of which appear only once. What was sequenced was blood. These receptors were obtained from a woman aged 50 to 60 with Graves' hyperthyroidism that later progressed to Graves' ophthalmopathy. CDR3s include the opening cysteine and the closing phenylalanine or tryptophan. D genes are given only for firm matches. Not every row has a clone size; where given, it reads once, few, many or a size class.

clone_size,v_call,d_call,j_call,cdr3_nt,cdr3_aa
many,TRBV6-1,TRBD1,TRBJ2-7,TGTGCCAGCAGCCCAGGGACAGGGTCCTCTTACGAGCAGTACTTC,CASSPGTGSSYEQYF
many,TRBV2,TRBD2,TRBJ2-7,TGTGCCAGCAGCCGAGGACAAGCGGGACGGAATAGGCACTTC,CASSRGQAGRNRHF
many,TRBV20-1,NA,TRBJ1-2,TGCAGTGCTAGAGATTGGGGAATAACTGATGGCTACACCTTC,CSARDWGITDGYTF
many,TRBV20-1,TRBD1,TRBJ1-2,TGCAGTGCCCCGGACAGGGGAGATGGCTATGGCTACACCTTC,CSAPDRGDGYGYTF
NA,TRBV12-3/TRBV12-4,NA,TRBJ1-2,TGTGCCAGCAGTTGGGCGTATAGGGGCTACACCTTC,CASSWAYRGYTF
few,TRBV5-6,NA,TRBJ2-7,TGTGCCAGCAGCTTGCCGGACAGCTCCTACGAGCAGTACTTC,CASSLPDSSYEQYF
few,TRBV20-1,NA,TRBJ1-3,TGCAGTGCTAATAACAGGCTGTTTGGAAACACCATATATTTT,CSANNRLFGNTIYF
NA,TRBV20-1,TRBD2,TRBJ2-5,TGCAGTGCTAGACCCAGGACTAGCGGGAGTGAGGAGACCCAGTACTTC,CSARPRTSGSEETQYF
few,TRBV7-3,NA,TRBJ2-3,TGTGCCAGCAGCTGGGACAAGGCGGATACGCAGTATTTT,CASSWDKADTQYF
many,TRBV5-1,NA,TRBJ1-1,TGCGCCAGCAGCCAAAGGGACGGCAACACTGAAGCTTTCTTT,CASSQRDGNTEAFF
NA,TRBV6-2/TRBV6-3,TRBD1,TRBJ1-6,TGTGCCAGCAGGGGGACAGAGGACTCACCCCTCCACTTT,CASRGTEDSPLHF
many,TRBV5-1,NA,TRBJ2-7,TGCGCCAGCAGCTTGGATCGGGACGGACCCTACGAGCAGTACTTC,CASSLDRDGPYEQYF